This T cell receptor beta chain was retrieved from a study of a mutant IDH1 vaccine in newly diagnosed glioma. From germline, CDR1 is SSHAT and CDR2 FNYEAQ (reference sequence). This CDR3 is built from 14 residues. Noted time point: baseline, week 1 (first vaccination visit). Treatment of the sample: pre-vaccination baseline after standard-of-care therapy. Sequencing used immunoSEQ multiplex PCR; TCRdb keeps in-frame clones, though not all of them. The sample includes roughly 68,000 clones, around 79% of them seen just once. About this clone itself: The junction differs from germline at one of its ends, possibly a read error.

This material consisted of PBMCs, taken from a glioma patient treated with radiotherapy, temozolomide or both. This chain joins TRBV7-7 and TRBJ2-3, with TRBD1 matching over 7 bases. This TCR derives from a man between 50 and 59 years old with glioma. The CDR3 loop is CASSQGTAADTQYF. CDR3 bases: TGTGCTAGCAGCCAGGGGACAGCTGCGGATACGCAGTATTTT. The full variable domain, rest sourced from reference TRBV7-7 and TRBJ2-3, is GAGVSQSPRYKVTKRGQDVTLRCDPISSHATLYWYQQALGQGPEFLTYFNYEAQPDKSGLPSDRFSAERPEGSISTLTIQRTEQRDSAMYRCASSQGTAADTQYFGPGTRLTVL.